Included here is one TCR beta chain sequence, with context. This CDR3 is 15 amino acids long. Germline assignment: CDR1 MNHEY and CDR2 SMNVEV (reference sequence). V lost 4 bases, J lost 2 bases, and 5 bases stayed unmatched. The method was immunoSEQ multiplex PCR; TCRdb's version includes in-frame clones alone and lacks a portion of them. This sample yields approximately 170,000 clones, of which under 90% are seen a single time; less than 15% belongs to the top ten. The data belong to a study of blood T cell repertoires in COVID-19. The study recruited people aged about 18 to 95 years across about two dozen US areas. Clinical history as reported by participants underpinned cohort assignment.

This TCR came from a man in his fifties who had recovered from COVID-19. The V and J genes are TRBV27 and TRBJ2-3; 8 nucleotides agree with TRBD2. The sample consisted of PBMCs or T cells enriched from blood (not recorded which). The CDR3 sequence: CASSSSGGYTDTQYF. The CDR3 bases are TGTGCCAGCAGTTCCTCGGGAGGGTACACAGATACGCAGTATTTT.